This TCR beta chain was sequenced in a study of radiation and T cells in renal cell carcinoma. Described treatment: treatment-naive control, cytoreductive nephrectomy. The CDR3 totals 14 residues. Germline V gene lookup returns CDR1 SQVTM and CDR2 ANQGSEA. With 4 bases clipped from V and 7 bases from J, the junction kept 5 bases outside the gene matches. Libraries were prepared by immunoSEQ multiplex PCR; TCRdb keeps only in-frame clonotypes and omits some of them. Among 12,000 to 15,000 clones, approximately 50% were seen once, and the ten largest hold about an eighth. The genes are TRBV29-1 and TRBJ2-1; TRBD2 agrees at 12 bases. The sequenced sample was tumor tissue, obtained from a patient whose treatment was nephrectomy without radiotherapy. The TCR comes from a man aged 45-60 years with renal cell carcinoma. CDR3 in DNA: TGCAGCGTTGTGTCTAGCGGGGGGGCAAATGAGCAGTTCTTC. Amino acid sequence: CSVVSSGGANEQFF.